This note documents a single T cell receptor beta chain sequence. V lost 2 bases to trimming and J lost 11 bases; unmatched junction nucleotides: 2. Germline V gene lookup returns CDR1 SGDLS and CDR2 YYNGEE. This CDR3 spans 12 amino acids. These data are taken from a study of blood T cell repertoires in COVID-19. As originally analysed: The authors estimated nucleated cell counts from reference gene primer amplification. Libraries were prepared by immunoSEQ multiplex PCR; TCRdb keeps only in-frame clonotypes and omits some of them. V and J calls and clone size are those listed in that table; D and trimming were worked out from the DNA. Of more than 110,000 clones listed, almost 80% are singletons. Ages ranged from about 18 to 89 years, with residence in 24 US areas. Cohort 3 donors counted as recovered after two negative PCRs, clearance, or resolved symptoms.

The chain links TRBV9 to TRBJ2-3; 10 bases map to TRBD2. The sequenced sample consisted of PBMCs or T cells enriched from blood (not recorded which). The TCR comes from a woman aged 45-65 years who had recovered from COVID-19. CDR3 DNA sequence: TGTGCCAGCAGCGTGCTAGCGGGAGTGCAGTATTTT. It encodes CASSVLAGVQYF.